The rows below give T cell receptor beta chains drawn from one sample of a study of T cell responses to AZD1222 COVID-19 vaccine. Sequencing used immunoSEQ multiplex PCR; TCRdb keeps in-frame clones, though not all of them. The sample shows over 150,000 clones, around 92% of them seen only once. Sample: peripheral blood, taken on day 0 of AZD1222 vaccination. The origin of the receptors is an adult in good health. Both conserved end residues are part of each CDR3. D genes are given only for firm matches. Only part of the rows carry a size: once, few, many, or a class if the clone is expanded.

cdr3_length j_call d_call v_call clone_size cdr3_aa cdr3_nt
14 TRBJ1-2 . TRBV6-4 . CASSDREGVNGYTF TGTGCCAGCAGTGACCGAGAGGGAGTGAATGGCTACACCTTC
13 TRBJ1-1 TRBD1 TRBV2 . CASSGTGWTEAFF TGTGCCAGCAGTGGGACAGGTTGGACTGAAGCTTTCTTT
13 TRBJ1-1 . TRBV5-4 . CASSLAVTTEAFF TGTGCCAGCAGCTTGGCCGTTACAACTGAAGCTTTCTTT
16 TRBJ2-7 TRBD2 TRBV19 few CASSIGSGRAGNEQYF TGTGCCAGTAGTATAGGAAGCGGGAGGGCCGGGAACGAGCAGTACTTC
16 TRBJ2-1 TRBD2 TRBV4-3 . CASSQDFTSGYNEQFF TGCGCCAGCAGCCAAGATTTCACTAGCGGATACAATGAGCAGTTCTTC
16 TRBJ1-3 . TRBV4-2 . CASSQVETGAGNTIYF TGTGCCAGCAGCCAAGTTGAGACAGGAGCTGGAAACACCATATATTTT
15 TRBJ2-5 TRBD2 TRBV6-5 . CASISGTSVGETQYF TGTGCCAGCATTTCCGGGACTAGCGTTGGAGAGACCCAGTACTTC
15 TRBJ2-1 TRBD2 TRBV20-1 . CSASMGSSGSNEQFF TGCAGTGCTAGTATGGGGTCTAGCGGGAGTAATGAGCAGTTCTTC
10 TRBJ2-1 . TRBV30 . CAWSKSEQFF TGTGCCTGGAGTAAGAGTGAGCAGTTCTTC
17 TRBJ1-4 TRBD1 TRBV5-4 . CASSVGDRGPDNEKLFF TGTGCCAGCAGCGTGGGGGACAGGGGGCCCGATAATGAAAAACTGTTTTTT
16 TRBJ2-1 TRBD2 TRBV2 . CASRSTLAGKSNEQFF TGTGCCAGCAGAAGCACACTAGCGGGAAAGTCCAATGAGCAGTTCTTC
14 TRBJ1-1 . TRBV7-8 . CASSLNAANTEAFF TGTGCCAGCAGCTTAAATGCCGCGAACACTGAAGCTTTCTTT
14 TRBJ1-3 . TRBV11-3 . CASSSSYSGNTIYF TGTGCCAGCAGTTCTAGTTACTCTGGAAACACCATATATTTT
17 TRBJ2-2 TRBD2 TRBV6-2/TRBV6-3 . CASSYPAGGARTGELFF TGTGCCAGCAGTTACCCGGCGGGAGGAGCGCGGACCGGGGAGCTGTTTTTT
13 TRBJ1-2 . TRBV28 . CASSTLTGYGYTF TGTGCCAGCAGTACCCTGACAGGCTATGGCTACACCTTC
15 TRBJ2-7 . TRBV14 . CASSQDLDHSYEQYF TGTGCCAGCAGCCAAGATTTGGACCACTCCTACGAGCAGTACTTC
14 TRBJ2-2 . TRBV5-1 . CASRLGQYTGELFF TGCGCCAGCAGACTCGGACAGTACACCGGGGAGCTGTTTTTT
15 TRBJ1-1 . TRBV7-8 . CASSPRRGLNTEAFF TGTGCCAGCAGCCCAAGACGCGGGTTGAACACTGAAGCTTTCTTT
12 TRBJ1-1 TRBD1 TRBV5-1 . CASSSGQGGAFF TGCGCCAGCAGCTCGGGACAGGGTGGGGCTTTCTTT
14 TRBJ1-1 TRBD1 TRBV18 . CASSAGTGDTEAFF TGTGCCAGCTCAGCCGGGACAGGGGACACTGAAGCTTTCTTT
13 TRBJ2-2 . TRBV6-5 . CASIRANTGELFF TGTGCCAGCATAAGGGCGAACACCGGGGAGCTGTTTTTT
14 TRBJ1-6 . TRBV5-6 . CASSPDGDNSPLHF TGTGCCAGCAGCCCGGACGGTGATAATTCACCCCTCCACTTT
14 TRBJ1-4 . TRBV7-9 . CASSSRGARGKLFF TGTGCCAGCAGCTCCCGGGGGGCCAGGGGAAAACTGTTTTTT
14 TRBJ1-1 . TRBV29-1 . CSVSGAGLNTEAFF TGCAGCGTTTCTGGGGCCGGGCTTAACACTGAAGCTTTCTTT
17 TRBJ2-1 . TRBV7-2 . CASSLGSRRTPINEQFF TGTGCCAGCAGCTTAGGGTCTCGACGTACCCCGATCAATGAGCAGTTCTTC
13 TRBJ1-4 . TRBV29-1 . CSFTGPGRGKLFF TGCAGCTTTACTGGGCCAGGGCGTGGAAAACTGTTTTTT
13 TRBJ2-2 . TRBV19 once CASSIGGGGELFF TGTGCCAGTAGTATTGGGGGTGGCGGGGAGCTGTTTTTT
15 TRBJ1-1 . TRBV6-5 . CASSLSREVATEAFF TGTGCCAGCAGCCTATCTAGGGAGGTGGCCACTGAAGCTTTCTTT
16 TRBJ2-2 TRBD2 TRBV4-1 once CASSYLGGGNTGELFF TGCGCCAGCAGCTACCTCGGGGGGGGCAACACCGGGGAGCTGTTTTTT
14 TRBJ1-1 . TRBV6-5 . CASRVDPGRTEAFF TGTGCCAGCAGGGTGGATCCTGGAAGGACTGAAGCTTTCTTT
20 TRBJ2-1 TRBD1 TRBV28 . CASSPSGGTGWEPTYNEQFF TGTGCCAGCAGTCCTTCCGGAGGGACAGGTTGGGAGCCAACCTACAATGAGCAGTTCTTC
16 TRBJ1-1 TRBD1 TRBV5-1 . CASSLDIDRGHTEAFF TGCGCCAGCAGTTTAGACATCGACAGGGGGCATACTGAAGCTTTCTTT
15 TRBJ2-2 TRBD2 TRBV10-3 . CAISEAGGRAGELFF TGTGCCATCAGTGAAGCGGGGGGGCGTGCCGGGGAGCTGTTTTTT
13 TRBJ1-2 . TRBV4-3 . CASSQEIGDGYTF TGCGCCAGCAGCCAAGAGATCGGGGACGGCTACACCTTC
13 TRBJ2-7 . TRBV10-1 . CASSRDISYEQYF TGCGCCAGCAGTCGGGACATTTCCTACGAGCAGTACTTC
14 TRBJ1-1 TRBD1 TRBV5-1 . CASSPGQGDTEAFF TGCGCCAGCAGCCCCGGACAGGGGGACACTGAAGCTTTCTTT
14 TRBJ1-2 TRBD1 TRBV10-3 . CAIRGQGNYYGYTF TGTGCCATCAGGGGACAGGGGAACTACTATGGCTACACCTTC
15 TRBJ2-3 TRBD2 TRBV5-1 . CASSEELAGDDTQYF TGCGCCAGCAGCGAGGAACTAGCGGGGGATGATACGCAGTATTTT
13 TRBJ2-7 TRBD1 TRBV28 once CASRSGQTYEQYF TGTGCCAGCAGATCGGGACAGACCTACGAGCAGTACTTC
13 TRBJ1-1 . TRBV10-3 . CATLAGGDTEAFF TGTGCCACCTTGGCGGGGGGGGACACTGAAGCTTTCTTT
15 TRBJ1-6 TRBD1 TRBV6-6 few CASSYRTGNNSPLHF TGTGCCAGCAGTTATAGGACAGGGAATAATTCACCCCTCCACTTT
14 TRBJ1-5 . TRBV5-8 . CASSLYPVIQPQHF TGTGCCAGCAGCTTGTACCCAGTAATTCAGCCCCAGCATTTT
15 TRBJ1-2 . TRBV3-1/TRBV3-2 . CASSQKTGGYYGYTF TGTGCCAGCAGCCAAAAGACGGGGGGCTACTATGGCTACACCTTC
20 TRBJ1-1 . TRBV7-6 . CASSLPLFDSGLKDDTEAFF TGTGCCAGCAGCTTGCCCCTTTTCGATTCGGGACTAAAGGACGACACTGAAGCTTTCTTT
16 TRBJ1-2 . TRBV19 once CASSIDLDSPRLGYTF TGTGCCAGTAGTATAGATCTGGACAGTCCCCGATTAGGCTACACCTTC
16 TRBJ2-1 TRBD1 TRBV7-2 . CASSLAGTGAYNEQFF TGTGCCAGCAGCTTGGCCGGGACAGGGGCCTACAATGAGCAGTTCTTC
14 TRBJ1-1 . TRBV6-2/TRBV6-3 . CASSSLTANTEAFF TGTGCCAGCAGTTCTCTCACAGCGAACACTGAAGCTTTCTTT
11 TRBJ1-2 . TRBV19 . CASSIPAGYTF TGTGCCAGTAGTATTCCGGCTGGCTACACCTTC
16 TRBJ1-5 TRBD1 TRBV4-1 . CASSRAGTGPDQPQHF TGCGCCAGCAGCCGCGCAGGGACAGGTCCGGATCAGCCTCAGCATTTT
16 TRBJ2-1 TRBD2 TRBV11-3 . CASSTGTSGWRDEQFF TGTGCCAGCAGCACAGGGACTAGCGGGTGGAGGGATGAGCAGTTCTTC
15 TRBJ2-7 TRBD2 TRBV27 . CASSLTSGRSYEQYF TGTGCCAGCAGTTTGACTAGCGGGAGGTCCTACGAGCAGTACTTC
16 TRBJ1-1 . TRBV13 . CASSLAGTERNTEAFF TGTGCCAGCAGCCTAGCCGGGACGGAGCGCAACACTGAAGCTTTCTTT
13 TRBJ1-2 . TRBV12-3/TRBV12-4 . CASSLQGDYGYTF TGTGCCAGCAGTTTACAAGGGGACTATGGCTACACCTTC
14 TRBJ2-7 . TRBV5-4 . CASSLEERSYEQYF TGTGCCAGCAGCTTGGAAGAAAGATCCTACGAGCAGTACTTC
11 TRBJ2-3 . TRBV7-9 once CAFGVKDTQYF TGTGCATTCGGGGTAAAAGATACGCAGTATTTT
13 TRBJ1-1 TRBD1 TRBV3-1/TRBV3-2 . CASSHGQGSEAFF TGTGCCAGCAGTCACGGACAGGGGTCTGAAGCTTTCTTT
12 TRBJ1-1 . TRBV19 . CASSPGNTEAFF TGTGCCAGTAGCCCAGGGAACACTGAAGCTTTCTTT
16 TRBJ2-5 TRBD2 TRBV28 . CASSLLGLADKETQYF TGTGCCAGCAGTTTGCTGGGACTAGCGGATAAAGAGACCCAGTACTTC
15 TRBJ2-1 TRBD2 TRBV6-4 . CASSPLAGGYNEQFF TGTGCCAGCAGCCCACTAGCGGGCGGATACAATGAGCAGTTCTTC